This T cell receptor beta chain is from a study of cytomegalovirus exposure and HLA in healthy donors (dated by TCRdb to about 2017). Study-wide context: An earlier analysis of approximately 640 of the donors reported about 250 Gb of sequence data and around 110 million unique TCR beta sequences from about 200 million T cells. An early release covering 550 to 650 HLA-typed donors comprised about 320 gigabases of sequencing data and tens of millions of unique TCR sequences. Of the roughly 390 genotyped donors, 81% fell in the genetic ancestry cluster associated with self-reported Caucasian donors. The aim of the study was to test whether cataloging public T cell receptors could identify signatures of past pathogen exposure. The study profiled the T cell repertoires of under 700 subjects by immunosequencing and related them to cytomegalovirus serostatus. A separate validation cohort of about 110 different subjects was used in addition to the 666-subject first cohort. To predict cytomegalovirus infection status, the study brought together high-throughput TCR immunosequencing, statistical association of individual TCRs with disease status, and machine learning. A later analysis re-analyzed previously published TCR beta repertoires from about 730 donors and added high-resolution HLA genotyping to study TCR occurrence patterns. In the later analysis, no new phenotypic data were used to find candidate immune exposures; instead, reliance was placed on TCR beta sequences and their occurrence across donors. In an earlier analysis of 500 to 650 of the donors, high-throughput TCR beta sequencing was used to judge whether each TCR beta V gene segment behaved as functional or pseudogenic. Donor age, sex, ethnicity and CMV serostatus were collected together with the repertoire data. In a later genetic analysis, genome-wide SNP genotypes for about 55% of the roughly 700 donors were used, and that subset was treated as a discovery cohort. Every discovery cohort repertoire had been produced on one sequencing platform. HLA typing covered class I and class II loci at four-digit resolution. The number of typed donors differed by locus: roughly 620-630 for A, B, C, DRB1 and DQB1; about 520 for DQA1; approximately 600 for DPA1; and around 470 for DPB1. Because of strong linkage in the cohort, a few DR-DQ haplotypes were treated as single units for association and clustering. Among over 350 genotyped donors of the cohort, an average of approximately 240,000 unique TCR beta nucleotide sequences were sequenced per donor, roughly a sixth of them non-productive.

The cohort consisted of 600 to 700 healthy bone marrow donors. All cohort members were sampled while nominally healthy, although unrecorded immune exposures were likely present. The donor tested CMV seropositive, placing the donor among the approximately 310 seropositive members of the cohort. Each donor provided a peripheral blood sample, and peripheral blood mononuclear cells were used for TCR beta sequencing. The Qiagen DNeasy Blood Extraction Kit was used to extract genomic DNA from the blood cell samples. For this clone: What antigen it recognizes has not been identified. Base qualities were left out, and no much larger clone turns up one base away.

Library preparation used the immunoSEQ multiplex PCR assay. The multiplex PCR relied on a mix of 60 forward primers for TCR Vbeta segments and 13 reverse primers for TCR Jbeta segments. The CDR3 region of rearranged TCR beta genes was amplified from genomic DNA with a multiplex PCR assay. The Illumina HiSeq System was used to sequence the amplified TCR beta libraries as 87-base-pair reads. Per the authors' processing: A later analysis tallied 70 million to 100 million unique TCR beta chains across the 640 or so repertoires, and about 10 million of those chains were shared by two or more donors. To remove PCR and sequencing errors, raw reads were error-corrected and collapsed into unique sequences using a nearest-neighbor algorithm that merged closely related sequences. CDR3 sequences were aligned to IMGT reference sequences to assign V, D and J gene segments. Each retained sequence needed at least a six-nucleotide match to both a V gene segment and a J gene segment. A rearrangement was called productive if the CDR3 had no stop codons and remained in frame with V and J, and every other rearrangement was called non-productive. Following IMGT convention, CDR3 was defined as the stretch from the second conserved V-encoded cysteine to the conserved J-encoded phenylalanine. The earlier analysis of about 500 of the donors excluded sequences that lacked an unambiguous match to a single V gene segment. In an earlier analysis of around 590 of the donors, a V segment was called functional when productive rearrangements were above 56.7%, and segregating when the standard deviation between donors exceeded 5%. A statistical classification framework was built for diagnosing cytomegalovirus status from the catalog of TCR beta chain sequences. A later analysis assigned V and J genes by comparing TCR nucleotide sequences with IMGT/GENE-DB human TR gene sequences. A later analysis assigned CDR3 sequences and most-parsimonious VDJ recombination scenarios with the TCRdist pipeline. A later analysis defined each TCR beta chain by its CDR3 amino acid sequence plus V-gene family, and excluded reads lacking a unique V-gene family. In a later analysis, 500 to 700 highly shared, low-generation-probability nucleotide sequences were removed to address suspected cross-contamination and a sequencing artifact. A later analysis calculated a clonal expansion index for each public chain from normalized within-repertoire ranks of inferred template counts. In a later analysis, generation probabilities were computed using a VDJ recombination model fitted to out-of-frame rearrangements, and the results were checked against IGoR. A later analysis scored TCR-TCR, TCR-HLA and TCR-CMV co-occurrence with hypergeometric tests, applying a repertoire-size bias correction to TCR pairs. False discovery rates were estimated in a later analysis by permuting HLA or CMV assignments 20 times. In a later analysis, co-occurring TCRs were grouped with DBSCAN, and TCRdist sequence similarity was added when clustering was performed within HLA-allele-positive subsets. For co-occurrence clustering, repertoires with fewer than 30,000 or more than 120,000 public chains were excluded, along with a handful of repertoires with anomalous nucleotide sharing. TCRdb mirrors the immuneACCESS table, restricted to in-frame sequences. Some clones are absent from its copies; in checked studies, under half trace to an unresolved V gene, and the reason for the others is unknown. The V and J calls and clone size were taken over from that table, and D and trimming were inferred from the DNA. The sample yields about 150,000 clones; 79% were counted once. The ten largest make up about 6.7% of the sample.

The investigation overall reported the following: At a false discovery rate of 0.05, a later analysis linked approximately 18,000 TCR beta sequences to specific HLA alleles. According to a later analysis, parvovirus B19, influenza, CMV and Epstein-Barr virus appeared linked to several top co-occurrence clusters. The cohort was sequenced for TCR beta chains only, and without alpha or paired-chain data the features that could be detected were limited. An association between a missense DCLRE1C variant and V-gene and J-gene trimming of TCR beta chains was found in a later genetic analysis and replicated in an independent cohort. Broadly in line with IMGT annotations, most TCR beta V segments showed up in productive rearrangements about 90% or about 30% of the time in an earlier analysis of under 700 of the donors. The authors suggested that the approach could potentially be extended to other disease states and immunological phenotypes. Because counts were too low, seventeen rarely observed V segments, including chromosome 9 orphons, were excluded from the earlier analysis of a few hundred of the donors. Most TCR sequences were seen in very few donors, while some public TCRs were found in many individuals. Correlated functional status among segregating V segments might be attributable to linkage disequilibrium, but an unknown experimental factor could not be ruled out. HLA typing was unavailable for some donors at each locus, so association tests used only the typed subset. The classifier was reported to diagnose cytomegalovirus status with high specificity and sensitivity in both the original cohort and the validation cohort. Most CMV-associated TCR beta chains appeared to be HLA-restricted in a later analysis, and the HLA associations seemed to be driven largely by CMV exposure. The only immune exposure information available for the cohort was CMV serostatus. The study listed around 160 TCR beta chains as associated with cytomegalovirus. The sequencing pipeline was judged likely to have produced a cluster of highly shared sequence variants as a technical artifact. According to a later genetic analysis, donors in an Asian-associated ancestry cluster had fewer N-insertions in productive TCRs than the approximately 700-donor mean. Strong co-occurrence of HLA alleles, especially DR and DQ, made assigning TCR associations to individual alleles difficult. According to a later analysis, TCR association rates differed among HLA loci, with DRB1 alleles showing the most associated TCRs and HLA-C alleles showing the fewest. Roughly uniform sequencing depth across donors was assumed in presence/absence analyses, although this assumption may not hold. In a later analysis, HLA-associated TCR beta chains showed more clonal expansion and lower generation probabilities than non-associated chains that were equally common. Some IMGT-functional V segments, including TRBV6-2 and TRBV6-3, could not be distinguished by the 87-base-pair reads and were therefore excluded. Three of the identified cytomegalovirus-associated TCR beta chains were confirmed in vitro to be specific for cytomegalovirus antigens. A further reported finding was that TCR beta sequences accurately predicted the HLA-A and HLA-B alleles for most subjects in the first cohort.

V trim: 4 bases; J trim: 4 bases; unmatched bases: 3. The germline V gene yields KGHSH for CDR1 and LQKENI for CDR2. The CDR3 goes from the cysteine to the phenylalanine over 14 residues. The entry retains the CDR3 DNA only, 42 bases that are in frame from base 1. The source is a man between 50 and 59 years old in good health and CMV-seropositive. The chain uses TRBV18 and TRBJ1-3; 8 nucleotides in the junction match TRBD1. The sequenced sample consisted of PBMCs. The CDR3 has the sequence CASSRDRLGNTIYF. At the DNA level, the sequence is TGTGCCAGCTCACGGGACAGGCTCGGAAACACCATATATTTT. The variable domain in full, with residues beyond the CDR3 obtained from the reference TRBV18 and TRBJ1-3 genes, is NAGVMQNPRHLVRRRGQEARLRCSPMKGHSHVYWYRQLPEEGLKFMVYLQKENIIDESGMPKERFSAEFPKEGPSILRIQQVVRGDSAAYFCASSRDRLGNTIYFGEGSWLTVV.